Sequencing of this TCR beta chain was carried out in a study of blood T cells in healthy people across ages. Trimming cost V 2 bases and J 7 bases, with 14 bases left between them. CDR1 is SGHAT, CDR2 FQNNGV, per germline. This CDR3 has 14 amino acids. Sample-barcoded 5' priming and a J-beta primer mix drove a second PCR of 7 to 11 cycles. TCRdb recomputed calls from the 5' RACE reads with MiXCR, one row per CDR3 protein. Among under 2,000,000 distinct CDR3 sequences listed, roughly 50% were seen once. The source material was blood. The genes are TRBV11-2 and TRBJ2-5; tentative D call: TRBD1 (6 bases). This clonotype was obtained from a woman aged 40 to 50 in good health. CDR3 nucleotide sequence: TGTGCCAGCAGCTTATCAGGGGAGTGGAGGACCCAGTACTTC. This codes for CASSLSGEWRTQYF. Looking up the rest from reference TRBV11-2 and TRBJ2-5 gives the full variable domain: EAGVAQSPRYKIIEKRQSVAFWCNPISGHATLYWYQQILGQGPKLLIQFQNNGVVDDSQLPKDRFSAERLKGVDSTLKIQPAKLEDSAVYLCASSLSGEWRTQYFGPGTRLLVL.